The entry below gives a single T cell receptor beta chain sequence along with its context. Antigen unknown. These data belong to a study of yellow fever vaccine responses in identical twins. General observations from the study: In identical twins, vaccine T cell responses appeared partly shared and partly individual.

A single record per CDR3 protein comes from TCRdb applying MiXCR to the RT-PCR reads. The sample carries some 16,000 distinct CDR3 sequences, roughly 80% recorded once. Germline lookup yields CDR1 SQVTM and CDR2 ANQGSEA. The V end was cut by 2 bases, the J end by 4 bases, with 14 bases between. This CDR3 region has 14 residues. The chain joins TRBV29-1 to TRBJ2-5, with D uncertain. This material consisted of T cells from blood (PBMCs), unsorted or a sorted subset (not recorded which), taken before or after yellow fever vaccination (not recorded which). This clonotype was sampled from a woman between 18 and 30 years old who received the yellow fever vaccine. CDR3 in DNA: TGCAGCGTTGAATCCTTCTCGTCCGCAGAGACCCAGTACTTC. Its protein product is CSVESFSSAETQYF.